Listed here is a single T cell receptor beta chain. Its matching antigen is unknown. CDR3 length: 15 amino acids. Losses at the gene ends were 5 bases for V and 5 bases for J; bases not matched to a gene: 12. In germline, CDR1 is MDHEN, CDR2 SYDVKM. This sample stems from a study of post-analysis software for immune sequencing data. Study details: The disease courses spanned relapsing-remitting, secondary progressive and progressive-relapsing forms of multiple sclerosis.

Unique-molecular-identifier-tagged TCR beta cDNA libraries were used. The authors obtained 500,000 or so cDNA molecules from approximately 0.95 to 9.8 million T cells. MiXCR, applied by TCRdb to the PCR reads, yields one record per CDR3 protein. This table holds fewer than 700,000 distinct CDR3 sequences, about 40% found once. The study, taken as a whole, reports: Same-batch preparations were strongly co-clustered by F measure. The study found significantly lower normalized Chao1 diversity in multiple sclerosis patients than in controls. In patients, a few TRBV segments were more frequent than in controls, with TRBV5-6, TRBV5-1 and TRBV20-1 among them.

This sequence originates from a girl aged 5 to 17 with multiple sclerosis. The V and J genes are TRBV28 and TRBJ2-7; 7 nucleotides align to TRBD2. What was sequenced was blood. The CDR3 protein is CASSPPGAGKHEQYF. Here the CDR3 DNA reads TGTGCCAGCAGTCCCCCGGGAGCGGGGAAGCACGAGCAGTACTTC.